This entry lists 11 T cell receptor beta chains sequenced from one sample in a study of blood T cell repertoires in COVID-19. Libraries were prepared by immunoSEQ multiplex PCR; TCRdb keeps only in-frame clonotypes and omits some of them. The sample carries about 170,000 clones, roughly 70% recorded once. The sequenced material came from peripheral blood. The receptors come from a woman aged 80 or over with acute or convalescent COVID-19.

The CDR3 protein is CASSYRSGVYNEQFF. The CDR3 DNA sequence: TGTGCCAGCAGTTACCGTTCGGGAGTGTACAATGAGCAGTTCTTC. The gene calls are TRBV6-6 and TRBJ2-1, with D possibly being TRBD2 (6 bases). Per the germline V gene, CDR1 is MNHNY and CDR2 is SVGAGI (reference sequence). The CDR3 is 15 residues long. Trimming removed 2 bases at V and 4 bases at J, with 12 bases between.

The chain is built from TRBV2 and TRBJ1-5; 7 positions agree with TRBD1. CDR3 length: 14 residues. V trimming: 2 bases; J trimming: 6 bases; junction bases outside the gene matches: 4. Looked up from germline, CDR1 is SNHLY and CDR2 is FYNNEI. CDR3 sequence reads: CASSESRGLQPQHF. In DNA, the CDR3 is TGTGCCAGCAGTGAATCGAGGGGGCTTCAGCCCCAGCATTTT. The full variable domain, its missing parts supplied by reference TRBV2 and TRBJ1-5, is EPEVTQTPSHQVTQMGQEVILRCVPISNHLYFYWYRQILGQKVEFLVSFYNNEISEKSEIFDDQFSVERPDGSNFTLKIRSTKLEDSAMYFCASSESRGLQPQHFGDGTRLSIL.

The V call is TRBV30, the J call TRBJ2-3; weak D call: TRBD2 (6 bases). Per the germline V gene, CDR1 is GTSNPN and CDR2 is SVGIG (reference sequence). V was shortened by 0 bases and J by 1 base, with 17 bases between the two germline ends. The CDR3 extends over 17 amino acids. CDR3: CAWSVPRRREGTDTQYF. CDR3 nucleotides: TGTGCCTGGAGTGTACCGCGGCGGAGGGAAGGCACAGATACGCAGTATTTT.

The chain combines TRBV18 with TRBJ2-1; 8 bases fit TRBD2. V trimming: 2 bases; J trimming: 5 bases; junction bases outside the gene matches: 2. The germline V gene encodes CDR1 KGHSH and CDR2 LQKENI. CDR3 length: 14 residues. The CDR3 sequence: CASSPIAGNNEQFF. In nucleotides, the CDR3 is TGTGCCAGCTCACCAATAGCGGGAAACAATGAGCAGTTCTTC.

The J gene is TRBJ2-3, the V gene TRBV24-1; 8 bases are shared with TRBD1. There are 16 residues in the CDR3. V was clipped by 1 base and J by 0 bases; unmatched bases: 2. CDR1 is KGHDR, CDR2 SFDVKD, per germline. DNA for the CDR3: TGTGCCACCAGTGATTTTACAGGGGGGAGCACAGATACGCAGTATTTT. Translated, it gives CATSDFTGGSTDTQYF.

This clone was seen a single time. This chain links TRBV2 with TRBJ1-5; D is unclear. Germline values: CDR1 SNHLY, CDR2 FYNNEI. This CDR3 is built from 13 residues. V lost 4 bases, J lost 7 bases, and 11 bases lay in between. The CDR3 nucleotides read TGTGCCAGCAGTGGAGGAACTAGGCAGCCCCAGCATTTT. Protein: CASSGGTRQPQHF.

The chain employs TRBV7-3 and TRBJ2-7; TRBD1 matches 9 bases. Per germline, CDR1 SGHTA and CDR2 FQGTGA. V shed 5 bases and J 8 bases; nucleotides not matched to a gene: 10. This CDR3 is 14 amino acids long. CDR3 sequence (DNA): TGTGCCAGCAGCGTAGACCGGGACAGGGATAAGCAGTACTTC. Protein sequence: CASSVDRDRDKQYF.

The chain has TRBV5-4 and TRBJ2-7; weak D call: TRBD1 (6 bases). Germline V gene lookup returns CDR1 SGHNT and CDR2 YYREEE (reference sequence). Trimming took off 0 bases at V and 1 base at J, with 11 bases between the two ends. The CDR3 loop spans 15 amino acids. CDR3 nucleotide sequence: TGTGCCAGCAGCTTGGAACAGGGCCAATCCTACGAGCAGTACTTC. It is translated as CASSLEQGQSYEQYF. The full variable domain, completed using reference TRBV5-4 and TRBJ2-7, is ETGVTQSPTHLIKTRGQQVTLRCSSQSGHNTVSWYQQALGQGPQFIFQYYREEENGRGNFPPRFSGLQFPNYSSELNVNALELDDSALYLCASSLEQGQSYEQYFGPGTRLTVT.

J is TRBJ2-5 and V is TRBV6-5; D gene ambiguous. V dropped 5 bases and J dropped 4 bases, with 14 bases sitting between them. The CDR3 is 14 residues long. Per germline, CDR1 MNHEY and CDR2 SVGAGI. Written as DNA, the CDR3 is TGTGCCAGCAGTCCTAGGTGGGTTCCAGAGACCCAGTACTTC. Protein sequence: CASSPRWVPETQYF.

This rearrangement joins TRBV2 to TRBJ2-2; D possibly corresponds to TRBD2 (5 bases). Germline V gives CDR1 SNHLY, CDR2 FYNNEI. The CDR3 is 16 residues long. V gave up 7 bases and J gave up 0 bases, with 15 bases separating them. For the CDR3, the DNA is TGTGCCAGCATTTTCCTCGGGGTCGCGAACACCGGGGAGCTGTTTTTT. It yields the protein CASIFLGVANTGELFF.

This clone has at least ten counts. V and J are TRBV5-1 and TRBJ1-4; the match to TRBD1 covers 10 bases. The CDR3 extends over 14 amino acids. Losses at the gene ends were 4 bases for V and 7 bases for J; bases not matched to a gene: 4. Germline assignment: CDR1 SGHRS and CDR2 YFSETQ. The CDR3 loop is CASSAGTGVEKLFF. The CDR3 DNA sequence: TGCGCCAGCAGCGCCGGGACAGGGGTTGAAAAACTGTTTTTT.